What follows is one T cell receptor beta chain and its context. Its target is not known. Time point defined: week 23, last vaccination. A single vaccine dose contained 300 ug of mutant IDH1 20-mer peptide, and topical imiquimod was used with it. Donors had new WHO grade 3 or 4 IDH1-mutant, ATRX-lost astrocytomas. CDR1 is SGHTA, CDR2 FQGNSA, per germline. V was shortened by 5 bases and J by 0 bases, with 13 bases between the two germline ends. This CDR3 spans 16 amino acids. This entry belongs to a study of a mutant IDH1 vaccine in newly diagnosed glioma. Across the whole study: Each patient was administered eight vaccinations, scheduled in weeks 1, 3, 5, 7, 11, 15, 19 and 23. The start of vaccination came 4-6 weeks after radiotherapy alone, or with temozolomide cycles. Notes on the study in general: Pseudoprogression seemed unrelated to changes in top peripheral T cell clonotypes.

Some clones are missing from TCRdb's copy, which holds only in-frame ones; the method was immunoSEQ multiplex PCR. In the table there are tens of thousands of clones, around 85% of which are singletons. This clonotype was obtained from a woman aged 45 to 65 with glioma. The sample in question was PBMCs, obtained from a glioma patient whose treatment included an IDH1 peptide vaccine. The V and J genes are TRBV7-2 and TRBJ1-4, with D uncertain. The CDR3 DNA reads as TGTGCCAGCAGCCCCCTAGGGCTTACAACTAATGAAAAACTGTTTTTT. As protein: CASSPLGLTTNEKLFF.